This passage covers 3 T cell receptor beta chains from one sample sequenced in a study of T cell changes during pregnancy in multiple sclerosis. The protocol was immunoSEQ multiplex PCR, while the TCRdb copy is restricted to in-frame clones and leaves out a portion. The table records tens of thousands of clones, 90% to 95% of them present only once. The sample consisted of CD8+ T cells from peripheral blood mononuclear cells, taken before pregnancy. Every receptor here comes from a female donor with multiple sclerosis, enrolled in a pregnancy study.

J is TRBJ1-3 and V is TRBV6-6, with D possibly matching TRBD1 (5 bases). V dropped 5 bases and J dropped 1 base, with 12 bases sitting between them. The CDR3 loop spans 15 amino acids. Germline V lookup: CDR1 MNHNY, CDR2 SVGAGI (reference sequence). CDR3 in DNA: TGTGCCAGCAGTGACGGTGGGGGGTCTGGAAACACCATATATTTT. Translation gives CASSDGGGSGNTIYF.

This chain links TRBV19 with TRBJ2-3; D is ambiguous. From germline, CDR1 is LNHDA and CDR2 SQIVND (reference sequence). Trimming cost V 10 bases and J 4 bases, with 9 bases left between them. The CDR3 has 11 amino acids. CDR3 nucleotides: TGTGCCACCCAGGCGTCAGATACGCAGTATTTT. Translating gives CATQASDTQYF.

The chain is built from TRBV18 and TRBJ2-7; 11 bases fit TRBD1. The V segment lost 4 bases and the J segment 5 bases; nucleotides outside the gene matches: 4. CDR1 KGHSH and CDR2 LQKENI come from the germline V gene. The length of the CDR3 is 14 residues. The DNA for the CDR3 is TGTGCCAGCTCACTGCCGGACAGGGGGCACGAGCAGTACTTC. This gives the protein CASSLPDRGHEQYF.